The 21 T cell receptor beta chains below were found in one sample sequenced in a study of blood T cell repertoires in COVID-19. Profiling relied on immunoSEQ multiplex PCR, and the TCRdb table lists in-frame clones only, not all of them. This table has more than 300,000 clones, 85% to 90% appearing once. The specimen sequenced was PBMCs or T cells enriched from blood (not recorded which). These receptors were obtained from a woman between 18 and 29 years old who had recovered from COVID-19.

The V gene is TRBV18, the J gene TRBJ1-1; TRBD1 might be the D (6 bases). The germline gives CDR1 KGHSH, CDR2 LQKENI. V was clipped by 2 bases and J by 2 bases, with 18 bases between them. The CDR3 length is 17 residues. DNA for the CDR3: TGTGCCAGCTCACCAAGGAACCAGGGGACGAGAAACACTGAAGCTTTCTTT. Protein product: CASSPRNQGTRNTEAFF.

Regarding this clone: The junction departs from germline at one end; a sequencing error may be responsible. The chain carries TRBV5-1 and TRBJ2-4, with TRBD1 matching 12 bases. The length of the CDR3 is 14 residues. Per the germline V gene, CDR1 is SGHRS and CDR2 is YFSETQ. The CDR3 sequence is CASRTGTGGDRALF. In nucleotides, the CDR3 is TGCGCCAGCAGAACCGGGACAGGGGGCGACCGGGCCCTATTC.

The chain links TRBV21-1 to TRBJ1-2; the table names TRBD1, a call not compared with the DNA. TRBV21-1 is shown as a pseudogene. This CDR3 is 17 amino acids long. The CDR3 DNA is TGTGCCAGCAGCAACTTGGGGCAGGGGGTCGGGGCTGACGGCTACACCTTC. It encodes CASSNLGQGVGADGYTF.

V gene TRBV12-5 combines with J gene TRBJ2-2; D is undetermined. Per the germline V gene, CDR1 is LGHNT and CDR2 is FRNRAP. The CDR3 totals 12 residues. V dropped 7 bases and J dropped 1 base, with 4 bases sitting between them. The CDR3 reads CASAVNTGELFF. The CDR3 coding sequence is TGTGCTAGTGCCGTGAACACCGGGGAGCTGTTTTTT. The variable domain in full, with the rest retrieved from reference TRBV12-5 and TRBJ2-2, is DARVTQTPRHKVTEMGQEVTMRCQPILGHNTVFWYRQTMMQGLELLAYFRNRAPLDDSGMPKDRFSAEMPDATLATLKIQPSEPRDSAVYFCASAVNTGELFFGEGSRLTVL.

The rearrangement links TRBV18 to TRBJ1-5; the D is unclear. Germline V gene sequence: CDR1 KGHSH, CDR2 LQKENI. V gave up 5 bases and J gave up 0 bases, with 8 bases separating them. The CDR3 length is 14 residues. Here the CDR3 DNA reads TGTGCCAGCTCAGGTTCCTATAGCAATCAGCCCCAGCATTTT. Translated, it gives CASSGSYSNQPQHF.

This chain joins TRBV27 and TRBJ1-5, with a tentative D call TRBD1 (6 bases). This CDR3 spans 15 amino acids. Germline assignment: CDR1 MNHEY and CDR2 SMNVEV (reference sequence). Trimming took off 0 bases at V and 5 bases at J, with 11 bases between the two ends. CDR3 sequence: CASSLSAGAHQPQHF. CDR3 in DNA: TGTGCCAGCAGTTTATCTGCAGGGGCCCATCAGCCCCAGCATTTT.

Written as DNA, the CDR3 is TGTGCCAGCAGTCCGGGGACAGGGGGGGCTTTCTTT. This encodes CASSPGTGGAFF. This rearrangement joins TRBV28 to TRBJ1-1; 11 bases align to TRBD1. After removal of 5 bases from V and 11 bases from J, the junction contained 4 bases not matched to a gene. In germline, CDR1 is MDHEN, CDR2 SYDVKM. This CDR3 region has 12 residues.

The chain employs TRBV10-1 and TRBJ1-1, with 9 bases fitting TRBD1. The CDR3 totals 13 residues. J was trimmed by 12 bases and V by 3 bases; bases with no gene match: 8. Germline lookup yields CDR1 WNHNN and CDR2 SYGVQD (reference sequence). The CDR3 spells CASSEYRDRAPFF. CDR3 nucleotide sequence: TGCGCCAGCAGTGAATACCGGGACAGGGCGCCTTTCTTT.

The chain employs TRBV28 and TRBJ2-1; D uncertain. The CDR3 has 13 residues. Looked up from germline, CDR1 is MDHEN and CDR2 is SYDVKM. Between the trimmed V and J ends, which lost 6 bases and 6 bases, there was a span of 12 bases. The CDR3: CASSAIVVNEQFF. CDR3 DNA: TGTGCCAGCAGCGCCATAGTGGTCAATGAGCAGTTCTTC.

The rearrangement uses TRBV2 and TRBJ2-7, with TRBD2 identical over 12 bases. The CDR3 extends over 14 amino acids. The V and J ends lost 3 bases and 7 bases, in that order; junction bases with no gene match: 4. The germline CDR1 and CDR2 sequences are SNHLY and FYNNEI. The CDR3, as DNA: TGTGCCAGCAGTGACACTAGCGGGGGGTGGGAGCAGTACTTC. This gives the protein CASSDTSGGWEQYF.

V and J are TRBV28 and TRBJ2-1; D possibly corresponds to TRBD1 (5 bases). Between the trimmed V and J ends, which lost 5 bases and 9 bases, there was a span of 23 bases. The CDR3 has 16 amino acids. CDR1 MDHEN and CDR2 SYDVKM come from the germline V gene. This CDR3 reads CASSPMDMPLLGEQFF. DNA for the CDR3: TGTGCCAGCAGTCCTATGGACATGCCCCTCCTAGGTGAGCAGTTCTTC.

The V call is TRBV19, the J call TRBJ2-2, with 8 positions matching TRBD1. The germline V gene has CDR1 LNHDA and CDR2 SQIVND (reference sequence). This CDR3 is 15 amino acids long. The V segment lost 5 bases and the J segment 4 bases; nucleotides outside the gene matches: 6. The CDR3 coding sequence is TGTGCCAGTAGTTCGGGACAGGACCTCACCGGGGAGCTGTTTTTT. This encodes CASSSGQDLTGELFF.

The rearrangement uses TRBV4-1 and TRBJ1-5; tentatively, D is TRBD1 (6 bases). Per the germline V gene, CDR1 is MGHRA and CDR2 is YSYEKL. The germline V and J ends were trimmed by 5 bases and 2 bases, with 13 bases remaining between them. This CDR3 region has 15 residues. CDR3 sequence: CASSVPGQRNQPQHF. CDR3 in DNA: TGCGCCAGCAGCGTCCCAGGACAGCGCAATCAGCCCCAGCATTTT.

The genes are TRBV4-1 and TRBJ1-6; TRBD1 aligns across 9 bases. CDR1 is MGHRA and CDR2 is YSYEKL in the germline V gene. CDR3 length equals 15 residues. Germline trimming cut 8 bases from V and 6 bases from J; bases unmatched to any gene: 8. CDR3 DNA sequence: TGCGCCAGCGCTAGGGGACAGGGTGGTAATTCACCCCTCCACTTT. It codes for CASARGQGGNSPLHF.

J is TRBJ2-7 and V is TRBV28, with D possibly matching TRBD1 (5 bases). Germline V gene lookup returns CDR1 MDHEN and CDR2 SYDVKM. There are 12 residues in the CDR3. Trimming removed 8 bases at V and 7 bases at J, with 15 bases between. CDR3 DNA sequence: TGTGCCAGCGGGCAGGGCTATCAAGAGCAGTACTTC. It translates to CASGQGYQEQYF.

The chain joins TRBV10-3 to TRBJ1-5; D perhaps matches TRBD1 (5 bases). With 11 bases removed from V and 4 bases from J, the gap between germline ends came to 15 bases. The CDR3 is made up of 13 amino acids. The V gene's germline CDR1 is ENHRY and CDR2 SYGVKD. CDR3 in amino acids: CAAPNRLNQPQHF. CDR3 in DNA: TGTGCCGCCCCGAACAGGCTAAATCAGCCCCAGCATTTT.

The gene calls are TRBV25-1 and TRBJ1-1; D is possibly TRBD1 (5 bases). The V and J ends lost 2 bases and 2 bases respectively, with 12 bases between them. CDR1 MGHDK and CDR2 SYGVNS come from the germline V gene. The length of the CDR3 is 15 residues. The DNA for the CDR3 is TGTGCCAGCAGTGAAATCGCCGGGACTAACACTGAAGCTTTCTTT. It specifies CASSEIAGTNTEAFF.

In this sample, this clone turned up a few times. V usage is TRBV25-1 and J usage is TRBJ2-2; 8 nucleotides line up with TRBD2. The germline V gene has CDR1 MGHDK and CDR2 SYGVNS. The CDR3 has 18 residues. Trimming removed 4 bases from V and 1 base from J; junction bases left unmatched: 11. The CDR3 region has the DNA TGTGCCAGCAGTGGCAGCGGGAGTGGATATGTGAACACCGGGGAGCTGTTTTTT. Protein: CASSGSGSGYVNTGELFF.

The chain carries TRBV6-5 and TRBJ1-6, with 7 bases identical to TRBD1. Unmatched junction bases numbered 7, after V lost 6 bases and J lost 14 bases. The CDR3 is 12 residues long. Per the germline V gene, CDR1 is MNHEY and CDR2 is SVGAGI. In nucleotides, the CDR3 is TGTGCCAGCAGCCTGGGACAGATCGCCCTCCACTTT. It is translated as CASSLGQIALHF.

J is TRBJ2-1 and V is TRBV4-1, with 13 nucleotides matching TRBD2. CDR3 length equals 17 residues. Unmatched junction bases numbered 5, after V lost 2 bases and J lost 4 bases. Looked up from germline, CDR1 is MGHRA and CDR2 is YSYEKL. Written as DNA, the CDR3 is TGCGCCAGCAGCCAAACAAGACTAGCGGGGGGTTACAATGAGCAGTTCTTC. Translation gives CASSQTRLAGGYNEQFF.

This chain joins TRBV6-5 and TRBJ1-4; TRBD1 agrees at 8 bases. Trimming took 5 bases from V and 6 from J; bases not matched to a gene: 8. CDR1 is MNHEY, CDR2 SVGAGI, per germline. This CDR3 has 15 amino acids. The CDR3 loop reads CASSPALTGDEKLFF. In DNA, the CDR3 is TGTGCCAGCAGTCCGGCCCTGACAGGGGATGAAAAACTGTTTTTT.